A single sample is the source of the 26 T cell receptor beta chains below, sequenced in a study of vaccination and CD4 T cells after COVID-19. The study sequenced cultured CD4+ T cell DNA using the Oncomine TCR Beta short-read assay. Using its own MiXCR run on the PCR reads, TCRdb lists one record per CDR3 protein. This sample has over 15,000 distinct CDR3 sequences, with 65% to 80% found just once. No cognate antigen is known for these TCRs. The treatment: roughly 11-day PBMC culture with coronavirus spike peptide pools or control peptides (ViraFEST assay). Source material: CD4+ T cells from blood, cultured in vitro. These receptors all stem from a human donor who had recovered from COVID-19.

This clonotype occurred a few times. CDR3 in DNA: TGTGCCAGCAGCTCCTTCCGAGGGGGGACCTTCCAAGAGACCCAGTACTTC. This encodes CASSSFRGGTFQETQYF. The chain uses TRBV7-9 and TRBJ2-5, with D perhaps given as TRBD1 or TRBD2 (6 bases each). Germline-derived CDR1 and CDR2 are SEHNR and FQNEAQ (reference sequence). CDR3 length: 17 amino acids. V lost 4 bases and J 1 base, leaving 19 bases between the germline ends.

CDR3 loop: CSAHRGTGSNQPQHF. The CDR3 DNA follows: TGCAGTGCCCACCGGGGGACAGGGAGCAATCAGCCCCAGCATTTT. The chain links TRBV20-1 to TRBJ1-5; TRBD1 matches 9 bases. V was pared by 6 bases and J by 1 base, with 7 bases of the junction left unmatched. This CDR3 has 15 amino acids. CDR1 is DFQATT, CDR2 SNEGSKA, per germline (reference sequence).

The rearrangement uses TRBV4-2 and TRBJ2-3; 14 bases fit TRBD2. Looked up from germline, CDR1 is LGHNA and CDR2 is YNFKEQ. The ends lost 0 bases at V and 6 bases at J; junction bases unmatched: 2. The CDR3 spans 16 residues. The CDR3 loop is CASSQDGTSGSDTQYF. CDR3 coding DNA: TGTGCCAGCAGCCAAGATGGGACTAGCGGGAGCGATACGCAGTATTTT.

The rearrangement uses TRBV27 and TRBJ2-5, with 9 bases fitting TRBD2. V lost 3 bases and J lost 4; bases outside the gene matches: 6. CDR1 is MNHEY and CDR2 is SMNVEV in the germline V gene (reference sequence). This CDR3 spans 15 amino acids. The CDR3 DNA is TGTGCCAGCAGTTTCTTGGCGGGAGGGGGAGAGACCCAGTACTTC. Translating it yields CASSFLAGGGETQYF.

The chain has TRBV30 and TRBJ1-2; no firm D call. The CDR3 contains 13 residues. CDR1 is GTSNPN and CDR2 is SVGIG in the germline V gene (reference sequence). V was clipped by 2 bases and J by 5 bases, with 12 bases between them. CDR3 protein: CAWSHNKVYGYTF. DNA for the CDR3: TGTGCCTGGAGTCATAACAAGGTTTATGGCTACACCTTC.

The rearrangement joins TRBV2 to TRBJ2-2, with 8 bases lining up with TRBD2. Germline trimming cut 6 bases from V and 6 bases from J; bases unmatched to any gene: 9. The CDR3 spans 15 residues. From germline, CDR1 is SNHLY and CDR2 FYNNEI. The CDR3 coding sequence is TGTGCCAGCAGGCCCGGGACTAGGGGCTCCGGGGAGCTGTTTTTT. Translation: CASRPGTRGSGELFF.

This rearrangement joins TRBV6-1 to TRBJ1-2; D gene unclear. The CDR3 contains 15 residues. Germline loops: CDR1 MNHNS, CDR2 SASEGT. The V gene lost 5 bases and the J gene lost 8 bases, with 21 bases spanning the gap. The CDR3 DNA is TGTGCCAGCAGTACCGCCCGGGGAGGAGTGGAAGGCTACACCTTC. Residues: CASSTARGGVEGYTF.

This clonotype was counted only a few times. The chain's CDR3 is CSARAGRVNTEAFF. The CDR3 DNA reads TGCAGTGCTCGGGCAGGGCGTGTGAACACTGAAGCTTTCTTT. The chain carries TRBV20-1 and TRBJ1-1; a possible D gene is TRBD1 (5 bases). The V gene's germline CDR1 is DFQATT and CDR2 SNEGSKA (reference sequence). The CDR3 runs 14 residues. Trimming took 5 bases from V and 0 from J, leaving 13 bases between them.

Concerning this clonotype: This is likely a read error, given that the CDR3 carries no conserved phenylalanine or tryptophan at its end. V usage is TRBV20-1 and J usage is TRBJ1-2; D gene uncertain. The V gene's germline CDR1 is DFQATT and CDR2 SNEGSKA (reference sequence). This CDR3 is 10 amino acids long. V was trimmed by 8 bases and J by 3 bases, leaving 7 bases between them. CDR3 nucleotide sequence: TGCAGTTCCTTTCACTATGGCTACACCCTC. This sequence encodes CSSFHYGYTL.

V and J are TRBV2 and TRBJ2-1, with 7 bases fitting TRBD1. Germline loops: CDR1 SNHLY, CDR2 FYNNEI. The CDR3 has 15 residues. V was pared by 10 bases and J by 4 bases, with 13 bases of the junction left unmatched. CDR3 protein: CATVLEGQIYNEQFF. The CDR3 region has the DNA TGTGCCACCGTCCTAGAGGGACAGATATACAATGAGCAGTTCTTC.

V gene TRBV30 combines with J gene TRBJ1-2; maybe TRBD1 (6 bases). There are 13 residues in the CDR3. The V gene lost 3 bases and the J gene lost 8 bases, with 16 bases spanning the gap. Per germline, CDR1 GTSNPN and CDR2 SVGIG (reference sequence). Here the CDR3 DNA reads TGTGCCTGGAGCCGACAGGCCCTCTTCGGCTACACCTTC. It specifies CAWSRQALFGYTF. The full variable domain, rest sourced from reference TRBV30 and TRBJ1-2, is SQTIHQWPATLVQPVGSPLSLECTVEGTSNPNLYWYRQAAGRGLQLLFYSVGIGQISSEVPQNLSASRPQDRQFILSSKKLLLSDSGFYLCAWSRQALFGYTFGSGTRLTVV.

The chain recombines TRBV9 with TRBJ1-1; unclear D gene. CDR3 length equals 13 residues. The V end lost 4 bases, the J end lost 10 bases, and 17 bases lay between the germline ends. Germline V gene data show CDR1 as SGDLS and CDR2 as YYNGEE. The CDR3 DNA sequence: TGTGCCAGCAGCTATGGACGGGCTGGTAGAGCTTTCTTT. This encodes CASSYGRAGRAFF. Based on the CDR3 plus reference TRBV9 and TRBJ1-1, the full variable domain is DSGVTQTPKHLITATGQRVTLRCSPRSGDLSVYWYQQSLDQGLQFLIQYYNGEERAKGNILERFSAQQFPDLHSELNLSSLELGDSALYFCASSYGRAGRAFFGQGTRLTVV.

The J gene is TRBJ2-2, the V gene TRBV20-1; D is unresolved. Germline CDR1 reads DFQATT; CDR2 reads SNEGSKA (reference sequence). The CDR3 runs to 14 residues. The V gene lost 4 bases and the J gene lost 5 bases, with 14 bases spanning the gap. For the CDR3, the DNA is TGCAGTGCTAAAGAGATAGGAGTGACCGGGGAGCTGTTTTTT. Amino acid sequence: CSAKEIGVTGELFF.

This clonotype was seen more than once but under ten times. As DNA, the CDR3 is TGTGCCACCAGCAGAGGGGCCAGGATGGGTGAAAAACTGTTTTTT. Translation gives CATSRGARMGEKLFF. The J gene is TRBJ1-4, the V gene TRBV15; D is unresolved. Trimming removed 1 base at V and 7 bases at J, with 13 bases between. This CDR3 has 15 residues. Germline V gene sequence: CDR1 LNHNV, CDR2 YYDKDF (reference sequence). The full variable domain, in which reference TRBV15 and TRBJ1-4 provide the parts outside the CDR3, is DAMVIQNPRYQVTQFGKPVTLSCSQTLNHNVMYWYQQKSSQAPKLLFHYYDKDFNNEADTPDNFQSRRPNTSFCFLDIRSPGLGDTAMYLCATSRGARMGEKLFFGSGTQLSVL.

V is TRBV10-3 and J is TRBJ1-1; no definite D call. Germline loops: CDR1 ENHRY, CDR2 SYGVKD. This CDR3 comprises 14 residues. V was clipped by 10 bases and J by 1 base, with 16 bases between them. This chain's CDR3 is CATQGSPRNTEAFF. In nucleotides, the CDR3 is TGTGCCACCCAAGGAAGCCCTAGGAACACTGAAGCTTTCTTT.

J is TRBJ1-1 and V is TRBV20-1; D not certain. Trimming left V 1 base short and J 7 bases short, with 13 bases between. Per the germline V gene, CDR1 is DFQATT and CDR2 is SNEGSKA (reference sequence). The CDR3 length is 13 residues. For the CDR3, the DNA is TGCAGTGCTAGAGTTGGAGGGCGGGGTGAAGCTTTCTTT. Translated: CSARVGGRGEAFF.

V gene TRBV7-2 combines with J gene TRBJ1-5; a possible D gene is TRBD1 (5 bases). Germline V CDR1 and CDR2: SGHTA, FQGNSA. The length of the CDR3 is 15 residues. Deletions cut 2 bases from V and 0 bases from J, with 8 bases between. CDR3 DNA sequence: TGTGCCAGCAGCTTACAGCAGGGTAGCAATCAGCCCCAGCATTTT. Protein: CASSLQQGSNQPQHF.

J is TRBJ1-3 and V is TRBV7-6; D uncertain. Trimming removed 5 bases at V and 0 bases at J, with 17 bases between. CDR3 size: 17 residues. Germline assignment: CDR1 SGHVS and CDR2 FNYEAQ. The DNA for the CDR3 is TGTGCCAGCAGCCTCTCACCATCAGGAAACTCTGGAAACACCATATATTTT. Protein sequence: CASSLSPSGNSGNTIYF.

This clonotype was seen a few times. The gene calls are TRBV6-1 and TRBJ1-5, with TRBD1 as a possible D gene (5 bases). Germline CDR1 reads MNHNS; CDR2 reads SASEGT. V gave up 11 bases and J gave up 4 bases, with 9 bases separating them. The CDR3 is 11 amino acids. DNA for the CDR3: TGTGCCGTGGGGCTTAATCAGCCCCAGCATTTT. Protein sequence: CAVGLNQPQHF.

V is TRBV27 and J is TRBJ2-3, with 8 bases lining up with TRBD1. Germline V gene data show CDR1 as MNHEY and CDR2 as SMNVEV (reference sequence). The CDR3 is 14 amino acids. After removal of 3 bases from V and 1 base from J, the junction contained 0 bases not matched to a gene. The CDR3 sequence: CASSLTGGTDTQYF. CDR3 nucleotide sequence: TGTGCCAGCAGTTTGACAGGGGGCACAGATACGCAGTATTTT.

The chain employs TRBV7-2 and TRBJ1-5; 9 positions agree with TRBD1. The CDR3 is 15 amino acids. The V gene's germline CDR1 is SGHTA and CDR2 FQGNSA. J lost 6 bases, V lost 3 bases, and 6 bases had no gene match. CDR3: CASSLGQGSGQPQHF. The CDR3 region has the DNA TGTGCCAGCAGCTTGGGACAGGGTTCGGGTCAGCCCCAGCATTTT. The full variable domain, in which reference TRBV7-2 and TRBJ1-5 provide the parts outside the CDR3, is GAGVSQSPSNKVTEKGKDVELRCDPISGHTALYWYRQSLGQGLEFLIYFQGNSAPDKSGLPSDRFSAERTGGSVSTLTIQRTQQEDSAVYLCASSLGQGSGQPQHFGDGTRLSIL.

The rearrangement joins TRBV7-2 to TRBJ2-3; 7 bases align to TRBD2. This CDR3 is 14 amino acids long. With V trimmed by 5 bases and J by 6 bases, 8 bases remained unmatched. Germline-derived CDR1 and CDR2 are SGHTA and FQGNSA. The CDR3 loop is CASSLSGMGDTQYF. The DNA of the CDR3 is TGTGCCAGCAGCCTCAGCGGGATGGGGGATACGCAGTATTTT.

The chain carries TRBV20-1 and TRBJ1-5, with D hard to call. Germline values: CDR1 DFQATT, CDR2 SNEGSKA (reference sequence). The CDR3 sequence is 14 residues long. The V and J ends lost 5 bases and 4 bases respectively, with 15 bases between them. The CDR3 loop is CSAPRTGFNQPQHF. The DNA for the CDR3 is TGCAGTGCTCCACGGACGGGCTTTAATCAGCCCCAGCATTTT.

This clonotype was seen once. V gene TRBV7-8 combines with J gene TRBJ1-1; a possible D gene is TRBD1 (5 bases). V lost 0 bases and J 5 bases, leaving 13 bases between the germline ends. The CDR3 contains 15 residues. Germline V gene data show CDR1 as SGHVS and CDR2 as FQNEAQ. The DNA of the CDR3 is TGTGCCAGCAGCTTAGCGGGTAGGGGAGTAACTGAAGCTTTCTTT. Encoded protein: CASSLAGRGVTEAFF.

This clonotype showed up just a few times. The rearrangement joins TRBV7-2 to TRBJ1-2; D is unresolved. This CDR3 comprises 14 residues. Germline assignment: CDR1 SGHTA and CDR2 FQGNSA. The V and J ends lost 1 base and 4 bases respectively, with 10 bases between them. CDR3 loop: CASSLVGSSYGYTF. The CDR3 region has the DNA TGTGCCAGCAGCTTAGTGGGCAGCAGCTATGGCTACACCTTC. Full variable domain (rest looked up from reference TRBV7-2 and TRBJ1-2): GAGVSQSPSNKVTEKGKDVELRCDPISGHTALYWYRQSLGQGLEFLIYFQGNSAPDKSGLPSDRFSAERTGGSVSTLTIQRTQQEDSAVYLCASSLVGSSYGYTFGSGTRLTVV.

The chain carries TRBV7-9 and TRBJ2-7; perhaps TRBD1 as D (5 bases). V lost 0 bases and J 5 bases, leaving 20 bases between the germline ends. The CDR3 consists of 17 residues. Germline CDR1 reads SEHNR; CDR2 reads FQNEAQ (reference sequence). CDR3 in amino acids: CASSLAIGPGQSDEQYF. In nucleotides, the CDR3 is TGTGCCAGCAGCTTAGCCATCGGTCCAGGACAAAGCGACGAGCAGTACTTC.